Each of the 18 T cell receptor beta chains below was sequenced from the same sample in a study of blood T cell repertoires in COVID-19. Profiling relied on immunoSEQ multiplex PCR, and the TCRdb table lists in-frame clones only, not all of them. Among 450,000 to 500,000 clones listed, approximately 91% were seen once. The sequenced sample consisted of PBMCs or T cells enriched from blood (not recorded which). The receptors stem from a woman aged 55 to 70 who had recovered from COVID-19.

The rearrangement joins TRBV5-1 to TRBJ2-3; no reliable D call. V lost 1 base and J lost 2, with 11 bases in between. This CDR3 region has 15 residues. Germline V gene data show CDR1 as SGHRS and CDR2 as YFSETQ. The CDR3 loop reads CASSLLAATTDTQYF. For the CDR3, the DNA is TGCGCCAGCAGCTTGCTCGCGGCCACCACAGATACGCAGTATTTT.

J is TRBJ2-7 and V is TRBV12-3 or TRBV12-4, with 7 bases that match TRBD1. The CDR3 spans 13 residues. After removal of 3 bases from V and 3 bases from J, the junction contained 2 bases not matched to a gene. The CDR3 DNA follows: TGTGCCAGCAGTTTGACAGGGAACTACGAGCAGTACGTC. Its protein is CASSLTGNYEQYV.

V gene TRBV20-1 combines with J gene TRBJ2-7; 7 bases agree with TRBD1. V dropped 7 bases and J dropped 0; count of bases not matched to a gene: 0. CDR1 and CDR2 from the germline V gene are DFQATT and SNEGSKA (reference sequence). The CDR3 contains 11 residues. CDR3 sequence reads: CSGQGSYEQYF. CDR3 sequence (DNA): TGCAGTGGACAGGGCTCCTACGAGCAGTACTTC.

The chain joins TRBV11-2 to TRBJ1-6, with a weak D call TRBD1 (5 bases). V was clipped by 1 base and J by 6 bases, with 13 bases between them. Germline CDR1 SGHAT, CDR2 FQNNGV. The CDR3 contains 16 residues. CDR3 in DNA: TGTGCCAGCAGCTTAGTATGGCAGGGAGGTAATTCACCCCTCCACTTT. Its protein is CASSLVWQGGNSPLHF.

The rearrangement links TRBV27 to TRBJ2-1; 9 bases are a match to TRBD1. J lost 7 bases, V lost 4 bases, and 2 bases had no gene match. There are 13 residues in the CDR3. Per the germline V gene, CDR1 is MNHEY and CDR2 is SMNVEV (reference sequence). The CDR3 DNA is TGTGCCAGCAGTTGGACAGGGGAGAATGAGCAGTTCTTC. This codes for CASSWTGENEQFF.

This clone turned up a few times. The chain employs TRBV5-4 and TRBJ2-7; 8 bases align to TRBD1. The J segment lost 6 bases and the V segment lost 4 bases, leaving 3 bases of the junction unmatched. Germline assignment: CDR1 SGHNT and CDR2 YYREEE (reference sequence). CDR3 length equals 12 residues. The CDR3 protein is CASSDTGGEQYF. The CDR3 DNA reads as TGTGCCAGCAGCGACACAGGGGGCGAGCAGTACTTC.

CDR3: CASSWSSPGFYTF. Here the CDR3 DNA reads TGTGCCAGCAGCTGGTCCTCGCCGGGATTCTACACCTTC. V and J are TRBV11-3 and TRBJ1-2; D remains unclear. CDR3 length: 13 amino acids. The germline V gene has CDR1 SGHNT and CDR2 YENEEA. V was cut by 4 bases and J by 10 bases, with 16 bases left in between.

The chain couples TRBV2 to TRBJ2-1; 10 nucleotides match TRBD2. Germline CDR1 SNHLY, CDR2 FYNNEI. Trimming took 3 bases from V and 4 from J; bases not matched to a gene: 6. The CDR3 runs 16 residues. In nucleotides, the CDR3 is TGTGCCAGCAGTGAGAGAGCGGGGGGGTATTACAATGAGCAGTTCTTC. Amino acids: CASSERAGGYYNEQFF.

The chain is built from TRBV5-1 and TRBJ2-3, with a weak D call TRBD1 (6 bases). Germline lookup yields CDR1 SGHRS and CDR2 YFSETQ. The CDR3 consists of 15 residues. V was clipped by 6 bases and J by 7 bases, with 21 bases between them. This CDR3 reads CASKSPDRSIYTQYF. CDR3 DNA sequence: TGCGCCAGCAAGTCCCCGGACAGATCCATATATACGCAGTATTTT.

The gene calls are TRBV3-1 (or the pseudogene TRBV3-2) and TRBJ2-1; TRBD2 might be the D (7 bases). Germline V lookup: CDR1 LGHDT, CDR2 YNNKEL (reference sequence). Trimming took off 6 bases at V and 9 bases at J, with 18 bases between the two ends. CDR3 length: 14 amino acids. CDR3 DNA sequence: TGTGCCAGCAGTTTCGGTGGGGGGGCCAGTGAGCAGTTCTTC. Amino acids: CASSFGGGASEQFF.

In this sample, this clone turned up many times. A clone one base away is much larger, so this may be a read error. The CDR3 is CASSGTGGEQYF. Written as DNA, the CDR3 is TGTGCCAGCAGCGGGACGGGGGGGGAGCAGTACTTC. The J gene is TRBJ2-7, the V gene TRBV7-9, with TRBD2 matching over 8 bases. The V and J ends lost 5 bases and 7 bases, in that order; junction bases with no gene match: 4. The CDR3 loop spans 12 amino acids. Germline V gene sequence: CDR1 SEHNR, CDR2 FQNEAQ (reference sequence).

The chain is built from TRBV5-1 and TRBJ1-6, with D perhaps matching TRBD1 (5 bases). The CDR3 loop spans 14 amino acids. Germline-derived CDR1 and CDR2 are SGHRS and YFSETQ. Deletions cut 0 bases from V and 10 bases from J, with 11 bases between. CDR3 region: CASSLEGRGSPLHF. The CDR3 DNA follows: TGCGCCAGCAGCTTGGAGGGGCGGGGGTCACCCCTCCACTTT. The full variable domain, with the rest looked up from reference TRBV5-1 and TRBJ1-6, is KAGVTQTPRYLIKTRGQQVTLSCSPISGHRSVSWYQQTPGQGLQFLFEYFSETQRNKGNFPGRFSGRQFSNSRSEMNVSTLELGDSALYLCASSLEGRGSPLHFGNGTRLTVT.

This clone was seen many times. The chain joins TRBV19 to TRBJ2-7; 10 bases match TRBD1. Germline trimming cut 5 bases from V and 2 bases from J; bases unmatched to any gene: 6. Germline CDR1 is LNHDA and CDR2 is SQIVND (reference sequence). CDR3 size: 15 residues. The CDR3, as DNA: TGTGCCAGTAGTCATCGGGACAGGGGAACCTACGAGCAGTACTTC. The encoded protein is CASSHRDRGTYEQYF.

The CDR3 here is CASSSPGQGSNEQYF. CDR3 bases: TGCGCCAGCAGCTCTCCGGGACAGGGGTCGAACGAGCAGTACTTC. This chain joins TRBV5-1 and TRBJ2-7; 10 nucleotides line up with TRBD1. CDR3 size: 15 residues. The junction had 8 bases not matched to a gene; V was cut back by 3 bases and J by 5 bases. CDR1 and CDR2 from the germline V gene are SGHRS and YFSETQ.

This chain links TRBV19 with TRBJ2-5; no definite D call. The CDR3 runs to 14 residues. The germline V and J ends were trimmed by 1 base and 5 bases, with 11 bases remaining between them. CDR1 LNHDA and CDR2 SQIVND come from the germline V gene (reference sequence). In DNA form, the CDR3 reads TGTGCCAGTAGTATAGCCAGGCGTCAGGAGACCCAGTACTTC. It is translated as CASSIARRQETQYF. Based on the CDR3 plus reference TRBV19 and TRBJ2-5, the full variable domain is DGGITQSPKYLFRKEGQNVTLSCEQNLNHDAMYWYRQDPGQGLRLIYYSQIVNDFQKGDIAEGYSVSREKKESFPLTVTSAQKNPTAFYLCASSIARRQETQYFGPGTRLLVL.

The rearrangement uses TRBV18 and TRBJ2-4, with TRBD2 identical over 9 bases. The CDR3 consists of 15 residues. CDR1 and CDR2 (germline): KGHSH, LQKENI. Trimming took 2 bases from V and 5 from J; bases not matched to a gene: 4. DNA of the CDR3: TGTGCCAGCTCACCAGCGGGGGGGCGTGAAAACATTCAGTACTTC. Encoded protein: CASSPAGGRENIQYF.

The chain is built from TRBV6-5 and TRBJ2-7; 8 nucleotides align to TRBD1. Per the germline V gene, CDR1 is MNHEY and CDR2 is SVGAGI. The length of the CDR3 is 13 residues. V gave up 10 bases and J gave up 6 bases; unmatched junction bases: 11. The CDR3 DNA is TGTGCCATCGGACCCAGGACAGGGTCCGAGCAGTACTTC. Amino acid sequence: CAIGPRTGSEQYF.

The chain employs TRBV27 and TRBJ2-7; D gene ambiguous. V dropped 5 bases and J dropped 1 base, with 15 bases sitting between them. The CDR3 sequence is 15 residues long. Germline CDR1 is MNHEY and CDR2 is SMNVEV (reference sequence). The CDR3 loop reads CASSLVPRQSYEQYF. The CDR3 DNA reads TGTGCCAGCAGTCTAGTCCCTCGTCAGTCCTACGAGCAGTACTTC.